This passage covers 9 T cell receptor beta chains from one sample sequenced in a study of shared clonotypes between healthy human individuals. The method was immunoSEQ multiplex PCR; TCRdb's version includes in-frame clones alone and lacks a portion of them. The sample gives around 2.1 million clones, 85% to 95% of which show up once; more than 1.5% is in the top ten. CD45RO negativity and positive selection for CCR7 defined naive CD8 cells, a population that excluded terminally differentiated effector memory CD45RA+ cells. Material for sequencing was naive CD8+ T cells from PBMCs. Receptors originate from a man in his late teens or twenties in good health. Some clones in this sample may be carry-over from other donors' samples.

CDR3 coding DNA: TGTGCCAGCCGGGGACTAGCGGGTCCCGCGCATGAGCAGTTCTTC. Residues: CASRGLAGPAHEQFF. The V and J genes are TRBV27 and TRBJ2-1, with 12 bases fitting TRBD2. The CDR3 loop spans 15 amino acids. With V trimmed by 8 bases and J by 8 bases, 10 bases remained unmatched. Germline V gene sequence: CDR1 MNHEY, CDR2 SMNVEV (reference sequence).

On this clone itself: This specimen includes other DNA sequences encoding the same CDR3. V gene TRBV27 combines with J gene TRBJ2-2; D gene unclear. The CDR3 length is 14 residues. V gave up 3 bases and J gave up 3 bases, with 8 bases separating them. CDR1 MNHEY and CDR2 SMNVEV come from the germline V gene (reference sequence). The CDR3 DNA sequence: TGTGCCAGCAGTTTGGGGTCCCACACCGGGGAGCTGTTTTTT. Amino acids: CASSLGSHTGELFF.

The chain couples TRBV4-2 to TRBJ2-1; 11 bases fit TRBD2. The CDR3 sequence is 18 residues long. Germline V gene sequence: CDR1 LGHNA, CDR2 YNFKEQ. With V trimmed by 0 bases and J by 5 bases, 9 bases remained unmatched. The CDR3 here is CASSQDVQTSGTHNEQFF. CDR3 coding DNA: TGTGCCAGCAGCCAAGATGTTCAGACTAGCGGGACCCACAATGAGCAGTTCTTC.

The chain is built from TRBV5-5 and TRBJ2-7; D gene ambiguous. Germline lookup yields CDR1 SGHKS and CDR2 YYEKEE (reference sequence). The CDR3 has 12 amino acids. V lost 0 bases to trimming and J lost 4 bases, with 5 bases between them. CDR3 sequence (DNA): TGTGCCAGCAGCTTGGGCTTTTACGAGCAGTACTTC. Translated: CASSLGFYEQYF.

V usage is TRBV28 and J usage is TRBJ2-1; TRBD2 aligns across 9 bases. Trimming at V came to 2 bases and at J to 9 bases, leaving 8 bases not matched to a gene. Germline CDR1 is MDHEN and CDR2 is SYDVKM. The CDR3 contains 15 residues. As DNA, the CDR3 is TGTGCCAGCAGTTTACTAGCGGGAACCCTCGGTGAGCAGTTCTTC. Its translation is CASSLLAGTLGEQFF. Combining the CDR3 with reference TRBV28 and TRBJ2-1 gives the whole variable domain DVKVTQSSRYLVKRTGEKVFLECVQDMDHENMFWYRQDPGLGLRLIYFSYDVKMKEKGDIPEGYSVSREKKERFSLILESASTNQTSMYLCASSLLAGTLGEQFFGPGTRLTVL.

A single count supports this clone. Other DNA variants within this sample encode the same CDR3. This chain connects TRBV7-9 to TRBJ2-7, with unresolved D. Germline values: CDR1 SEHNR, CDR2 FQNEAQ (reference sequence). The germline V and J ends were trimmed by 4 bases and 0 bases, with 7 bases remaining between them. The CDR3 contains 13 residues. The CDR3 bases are TGTGCCAGCAGCTGGACCAGCTCCTACGAGCAGTACTTC. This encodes CASSWTSSYEQYF.

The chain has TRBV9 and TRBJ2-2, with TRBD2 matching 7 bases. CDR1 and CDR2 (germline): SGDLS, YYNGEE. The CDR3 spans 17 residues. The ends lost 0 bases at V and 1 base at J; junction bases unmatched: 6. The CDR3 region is CASSVAKQRENTGELFF. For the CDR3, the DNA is TGTGCCAGCAGCGTAGCTAAACAGCGGGAGAACACCGGGGAGCTGTTTTTT.

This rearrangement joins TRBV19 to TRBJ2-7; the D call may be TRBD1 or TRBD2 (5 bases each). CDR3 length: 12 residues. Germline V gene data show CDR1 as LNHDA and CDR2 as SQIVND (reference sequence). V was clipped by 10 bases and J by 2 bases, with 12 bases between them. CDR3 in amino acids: CATGTGTYEQYF. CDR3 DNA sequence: TGTGCCACCGGGACGGGTACCTACGAGCAGTACTTC.

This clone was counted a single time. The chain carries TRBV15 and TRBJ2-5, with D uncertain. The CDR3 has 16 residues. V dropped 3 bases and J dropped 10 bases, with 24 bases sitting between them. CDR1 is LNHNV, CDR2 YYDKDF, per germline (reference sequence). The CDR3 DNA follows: TGTGCCACCAGCAGCGTTTCTGGACCCCCCGACCGAGACCAGTACTTC. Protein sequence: CATSSVSGPPDRDQYF.